The sequence of this T cell receptor (beta chain) was determined in a study of blood T cell repertoires in COVID-19. Here immunoSEQ multiplex PCR was the method, and the copy in TCRdb shows in-frame clones only, minus some. The sample gives approximately 100,000 clones, roughly 82% of which show up once; around 4.8% is in the top ten. This clonotype was sampled from a man in his 60s with acute or convalescent COVID-19. The sample consisted of peripheral blood.

The CDR3 nucleotides read TGTGCCAGCAGCCAAGACAGGGAAAAACTGTTTTTT. Translating it yields CASSQDREKLFF. The chain links TRBV4-2 to TRBJ1-4, with D hard to call. Looked up from germline, CDR1 is LGHNA and CDR2 is YNFKEQ. The CDR3 has 12 amino acids. V shed 0 bases and J shed 8 bases, with 4 bases lying between them.